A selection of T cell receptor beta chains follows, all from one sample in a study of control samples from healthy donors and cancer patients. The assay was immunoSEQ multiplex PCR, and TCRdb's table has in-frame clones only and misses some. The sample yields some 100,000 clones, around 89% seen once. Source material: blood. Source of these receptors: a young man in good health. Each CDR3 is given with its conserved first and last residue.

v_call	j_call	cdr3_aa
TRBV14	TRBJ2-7	CASSQDYGHSYEQYF
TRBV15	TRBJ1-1	CATSREGNTEAFF
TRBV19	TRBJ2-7	CASSIILIPVYEQYF
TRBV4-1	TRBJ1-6	CASSQRDQGNSPLHF
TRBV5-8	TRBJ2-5	CASSPRGRGLTQYF
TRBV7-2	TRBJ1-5	CASSPDRGFASNQPQHF
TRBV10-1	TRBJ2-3	CASSEPGTSGDADTQYF
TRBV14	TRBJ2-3	CASSQRQGVRKTDTQYF
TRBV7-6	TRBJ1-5	CASSLAENQPQHF
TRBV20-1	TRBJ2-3	CSAAPGDTQYF
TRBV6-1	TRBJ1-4	CASSEKSYSATNEKLFF
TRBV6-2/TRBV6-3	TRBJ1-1	CASSHTGLPDTEAFF
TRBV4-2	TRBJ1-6	CASSPSGGNSPLHF
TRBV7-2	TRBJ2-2	CASSPLGAGSAGELFF
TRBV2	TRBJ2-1	CASTRQGAGDEQFF
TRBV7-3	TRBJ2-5	CASSPTGTGLSIMSTETQYF
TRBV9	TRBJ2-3	CASSVVADTQYF
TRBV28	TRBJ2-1	CASSFNGLAGSNEQFF
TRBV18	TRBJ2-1	CASSIVGAGGPNEQFF
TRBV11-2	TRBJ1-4	CASSDRRGRLFF
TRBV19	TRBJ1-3	CASTLTGPGNTIYF
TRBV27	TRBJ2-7	CASSLRGVLYEQYF
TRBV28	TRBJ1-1	CASSLGPNTEAFF
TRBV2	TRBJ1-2	CASTGELNYGYTF
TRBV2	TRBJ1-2	CASSELSPGDSAFGSYGYTF
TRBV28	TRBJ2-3	CASSFGQRRTDTQYF
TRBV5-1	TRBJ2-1	CASSEKTGSYNEQFF